Below are 26 T cell receptor beta chains sequenced from a single sample in a study of radiation and T cells in renal cell carcinoma. Some clones are missing from TCRdb's copy, which holds only in-frame ones; the method was immunoSEQ multiplex PCR. Of 100,000 to 150,000 clones in the sample, roughly 80% were seen once. Time point here: baseline pretreatment blood. Treatment noted: 15 Gy SBRT to primary tumor, nephrectomy 4 weeks later. The input for sequencing was blood, taken from a patient whose treatment included radiotherapy and nephrectomy. Every receptor here comes from an older woman with renal cell carcinoma.

The chain recombines TRBV5-1 with TRBJ2-5, with a possible D match to TRBD2 (6 bases). The CDR3 sequence is 14 residues long. The V gene lost 1 base and the J gene lost 0 bases, with 7 bases spanning the gap. Germline V CDR1 and CDR2: SGHRS, YFSETQ. CDR3 residues: CASSLRDYQETQYF. CDR3 nucleotides: TGCGCCAGCAGCTTGCGGGACTACCAAGAGACCCAGTACTTC.

This clone occurred a few times. The chain couples TRBV7-2 to TRBJ2-3; D not resolved. This CDR3 contains 15 residues. The germline gives CDR1 SGHTA, CDR2 FQGNSA. The ends were cut back, 1 base at V and 4 bases at J, with 12 bases in the middle. The CDR3 spells CASSLESFSADTQYF. DNA for the CDR3: TGTGCCAGCAGCTTAGAGTCGTTTTCGGCAGATACGCAGTATTTT.

The chain links TRBV28 to TRBJ2-7; possible D gene TRBD1, 5 bases. Trimming shortened V by 8 bases and J by 3 bases, and 14 bases separated the two germline ends. Looked up from germline, CDR1 is MDHEN and CDR2 is SYDVKM. The CDR3 consists of 13 residues. In nucleotides, the CDR3 is TGTGCCAGCCTAAGGCAGGGAAACTACGAGCAGTACTTC. This translates into CASLRQGNYEQYF.

The chain has TRBV21-1 and TRBJ2-3; no check of the table's D call, TRBD1, against the DNA was made. TRBV21-1 is described as a pseudogene. This CDR3 contains 19 residues. The CDR3 spells CASIYLGQGGRISTDTQYF. For the CDR3, the DNA is TGTGCCAGCATATACTTAGGACAGGGGGGACGTATTAGCACAGATACGCAGTATTTT.

Only one count was recorded for this clone. The chain joins TRBV9 to TRBJ2-6; D call uncertain. The CDR3 length is 14 residues. The germline CDR1 and CDR2 sequences are SGDLS and YYNGEE. V lost 2 bases to trimming and J lost 4 bases, with 7 bases between them. The chain's CDR3 is CASSVGRGANVLTF. The DNA for the CDR3 is TGTGCCAGCAGCGTCGGCAGGGGGGCCAACGTCCTGACTTTC.

V is TRBV28 and J is TRBJ2-7, with 9 bases aligning to TRBD1. This CDR3 has 15 residues. Germline CDR1 MDHEN, CDR2 SYDVKM. The J segment lost 7 bases and the V segment lost 6 bases, leaving 13 bases of the junction unmatched. The CDR3 protein is CASRSGTGLIGEQYF. The CDR3 bases are TGTGCCAGCAGGTCCGGGACAGGGTTGATCGGGGAGCAGTACTTC.

V is TRBV11-2 and J is TRBJ1-2; no clear D gene. The germline V and J ends were trimmed by 6 bases and 3 bases, with 14 bases remaining between them. From germline, CDR1 is SGHAT and CDR2 FQNNGV. The CDR3 extends over 14 amino acids. The CDR3 region is CASSPYPGDYGYTF. In nucleotides, the CDR3 is TGTGCCAGCAGTCCATACCCTGGCGACTATGGCTACACCTTC.

This clone was observed once. J is TRBJ1-4 and V is TRBV30; a possible D gene is TRBD1 (5 bases). Trimming shortened V by 3 bases and J by 6 bases, and 14 bases separated the two germline ends. From germline, CDR1 is GTSNPN and CDR2 SVGIG (reference sequence). This CDR3 contains 14 residues. The CDR3 protein is CAWSSGQGHEKLFF. CDR3 nucleotides: TGTGCCTGGAGCTCAGGGCAGGGCCATGAAAAACTGTTTTTT. The full variable domain, completed using reference TRBV30 and TRBJ1-4, is SQTIHQWPATLVQPVGSPLSLECTVEGTSNPNLYWYRQAAGRGLQLLFYSVGIGQISSEVPQNLSASRPQDRQFILSSKKLLLSDSGFYLCAWSSGQGHEKLFFGSGTQLSVL.

The V gene is TRBV7-9, the J gene TRBJ2-7, with D hard to call. The germline gives CDR1 SEHNR, CDR2 FQNEAQ (reference sequence). This CDR3 comprises 14 residues. V gave up 5 bases and J gave up 0 bases, with 11 bases separating them. This CDR3 is CASSPPTLSYEQYF. In nucleotides, the CDR3 is TGTGCCAGCAGCCCCCCCACCCTCTCCTACGAGCAGTACTTC.

CDR3 in DNA: TGTGCCAGCAGTGTAGGCGGGACAGAGAATCAGCCCCAGCATTTT. Amino acids: CASSVGGTENQPQHF. The chain employs TRBV6-1 and TRBJ1-5, with 7 nucleotides matching TRBD1. This CDR3 has 15 amino acids. Germline V gives CDR1 MNHNS, CDR2 SASEGT. With V trimmed by 4 bases and J by 4 bases, 7 bases remained unmatched.

The chain is built from TRBV13 and TRBJ2-7, with 9 nucleotides matching TRBD1. Losses at the gene ends were 7 bases for V and 5 bases for J; bases not matched to a gene: 9. Germline loops: CDR1 PRHDT, CDR2 FYEKMQ (reference sequence). The CDR3 contains 14 residues. CDR3 sequence: CASTLDRGQNEQYF. CDR3 bases: TGTGCCAGCACCCTGGACAGGGGACAGAACGAGCAGTACTTC. Based on the CDR3 plus reference TRBV13 and TRBJ2-7, the full variable domain is AAGVIQSPRHLIKEKRETATLKCYPIPRHDTVYWYQQGPGQDPQFLISFYEKMQSDKGSIPDRFSAQQFSDYHSELNMSSLELGDSALYFCASTLDRGQNEQYFGPGTRLTVT.

In the case of this clone: This same CDR3 is encoded by further DNA sequences in the sample. This chain joins TRBV15 and TRBJ1-1; a possible D gene is TRBD1 (5 bases). Per the germline V gene, CDR1 is LNHNV and CDR2 is YYDKDF (reference sequence). Trimming removed 0 bases at V and 1 base at J, with 9 bases between. The CDR3 loop spans 15 amino acids. CDR3 in amino acids: CATSRDRAGNTEAFF. DNA of the CDR3: TGTGCCACCAGCAGAGACAGGGCTGGGAACACTGAAGCTTTCTTT.

The chain joins TRBV5-1 to TRBJ2-1; 11 nucleotides align to TRBD2. Germline CDR1 reads SGHRS; CDR2 reads YFSETQ. This CDR3 comprises 16 residues. Trimming at V came to 0 bases and at J to 4 bases, leaving 3 bases not matched to a gene. The CDR3 sequence: CASSLVSSGGYNEQFF. The CDR3 DNA reads as TGCGCCAGCAGCTTGGTGTCTAGCGGGGGGTACAATGAGCAGTTCTTC.

V gene TRBV28 combines with J gene TRBJ1-5; possible D gene TRBD1, 5 bases. This CDR3 is built from 14 residues. Germline loops: CDR1 MDHEN, CDR2 SYDVKM. V was shortened by 3 bases and J by 6 bases, with 12 bases between the two germline ends. As DNA, the CDR3 is TGTGCCAGCAGTTTCTCAGGGCTATCTCAGCCCCAGCATTTT. This encodes CASSFSGLSQPQHF. Full variable domain (missing parts from reference TRBV28 and TRBJ1-5): DVKVTQSSRYLVKRTGEKVFLECVQDMDHENMFWYRQDPGLGLRLIYFSYDVKMKEKGDIPEGYSVSREKKERFSLILESASTNQTSMYLCASSFSGLSQPQHFGDGTRLSIL.

This clone was observed a few times. The chain is built from TRBV27 and TRBJ1-5; no reliable D call. Trimming left V 2 bases short and J 3 bases short, with 8 bases between. In germline, CDR1 is MNHEY, CDR2 SMNVEV (reference sequence). The CDR3 extends over 14 amino acids. This chain's CDR3 is CASSLGQFNQPQHF. Written as DNA, the CDR3 is TGTGCCAGCAGTTTAGGGCAGTTCAATCAGCCCCAGCATTTT.

The V gene is TRBV10-1, the J gene TRBJ1-3; the match to TRBD1 covers 8 bases. This CDR3 is 18 amino acids long. The V gene end was trimmed by 4 bases and the J gene end by 0 bases; junction bases not matched to a gene: 11. Germline assignment: CDR1 WNHNN and CDR2 SYGVQD (reference sequence). CDR3 nucleotide sequence: TGCGCCAGCAGTGTCCATCCGGGACAGGTCTTCTCTGGAAACACCATATATTTT. Translating it yields CASSVHPGQVFSGNTIYF.

The chain uses TRBV5-5 and TRBJ2-4, with no clear D. The germline V and J ends were trimmed by 4 bases and 2 bases, with 7 bases remaining between them. Germline V lookup: CDR1 SGHKS, CDR2 YYEKEE (reference sequence). The CDR3 contains 13 residues. The CDR3 protein is CASSDVTKNIQYF. The CDR3 coding sequence is TGTGCCAGCAGCGACGTGACCAAAAACATTCAGTACTTC. Combining the CDR3 with reference TRBV5-5 and TRBJ2-4 gives the whole variable domain DAGVTQSPTHLIKTRGQQVTLRCSPISGHKSVSWYQQVLGQGPQFIFQYYEKEERGRGNFPDRFSARQFPNYSSELNVNALLLGDSALYLCASSDVTKNIQYFGAGTRLSVL.

The chain carries TRBV4-2 and TRBJ2-7; TRBD1 matches 10 bases. Germline trimming cut 3 bases from V and 5 bases from J; bases unmatched to any gene: 13. This CDR3 has 17 amino acids. The V gene's germline CDR1 is LGHNA and CDR2 YNFKEQ. CDR3 nucleotide sequence: TGTGCCAGCAGCCAGGAGGGGCGACAGGGGGCGCTGAACGAGCAGTACTTC. Translating it yields CASSQEGRQGALNEQYF.

This clone was seen a single time. This chain links TRBV27 with TRBJ2-7; TRBD1 matches at 9 bases. Germline V gene data show CDR1 as MNHEY and CDR2 as SMNVEV (reference sequence). The CDR3 length is 15 residues. The trim removed 3 bases at V and 2 bases at J, leaving 5 bases unmatched. The CDR3 region has the DNA TGTGCCAGCAGTTTTCACCGGGACAGGGCCTACGAGCAGTACTTC. Its translation is CASSFHRDRAYEQYF.

The chain recombines TRBV9 with TRBJ2-5, with D perhaps matching TRBD2 (6 bases). CDR1 and CDR2 (germline): SGDLS, YYNGEE. Trimming stripped 1 base from V and 3 bases from J, with 22 bases between. The CDR3 spans 18 residues. CDR3 sequence reads: CASSVTTRGYGREETQYF. CDR3 nucleotides: TGTGCCAGCAGCGTAACGACTAGGGGTTATGGTCGGGAAGAGACCCAGTACTTC.

As to this clone: This CDR3 is also generated by other DNA sequences in the sample. In nucleotides, the CDR3 is TGCGCCAGCAGCTTAGGGGGGTACGAGCAGTACTTC. Translation gives CASSLGGYEQYF. V gene TRBV5-1 combines with J gene TRBJ2-7; D is possibly TRBD1 or TRBD2 (6 bases each). This CDR3 spans 12 amino acids. The germline V and J ends were trimmed by 2 bases and 4 bases, with 7 bases remaining between them. Germline assignment: CDR1 SGHRS and CDR2 YFSETQ.

The genes are TRBV7-6 and TRBJ2-1; 8 bases map to TRBD2. J lost 0 bases, V lost 3 bases, and 1 base had no gene match. The CDR3 is 15 amino acids. Germline-derived CDR1 and CDR2 are SGHVS and FNYEAQ. The CDR3 nucleotides are TGTGCCAGCAGCTTTCTAGCGGGCTCCTACAATGAGCAGTTCTTC. Protein sequence: CASSFLAGSYNEQFF.

V is TRBV6-1 and J is TRBJ2-7; TRBD1 might be the D (5 bases). The CDR3 is made up of 14 amino acids. Trimming removed 2 bases from V and 5 bases from J, with 13 bases in between. Germline values: CDR1 MNHNS, CDR2 SASEGT. The DNA of the CDR3 is TGTGCCAGCAGTGAATCTCTAGGGGTGGACGAGCAGTACTTC. This codes for CASSESLGVDEQYF.

V gene TRBV20-1 combines with J gene TRBJ2-5; D gene ambiguous. V was cut by 6 bases and J by 4 bases, with 9 bases left in between. The CDR3 is 11 amino acids. Germline CDR1 and CDR2: DFQATT and SNEGSKA (reference sequence). The CDR3 nucleotides read TGCAGTGCGCTGGACCGAGAGACCCAGTACTTC. Translated, it gives CSALDRETQYF.

The rearrangement uses TRBV4-2 and TRBJ2-3, with TRBD2 matching 8 bases. The germline gives CDR1 LGHNA, CDR2 YNFKEQ. Germline trimming cut 0 bases from V and 3 bases from J; bases unmatched to any gene: 5. This CDR3 has 16 amino acids. The CDR3: CASSQDRASGTDTQYF. CDR3 nucleotides: TGTGCCAGCAGCCAAGATCGGGCTAGCGGGACAGATACGCAGTATTTT.

The chain couples TRBV7-9 to TRBJ1-1; D ambiguous. Deletions cut 5 bases from V and 1 base from J, with 11 bases between. The CDR3 sequence is 14 residues long. In germline, CDR1 is SEHNR, CDR2 FQNEAQ (reference sequence). CDR3 sequence (DNA): TGTGCCAGCAGCACCTCGACCGCGAACACTGAAGCTTTCTTT. It translates to CASSTSTANTEAFF.